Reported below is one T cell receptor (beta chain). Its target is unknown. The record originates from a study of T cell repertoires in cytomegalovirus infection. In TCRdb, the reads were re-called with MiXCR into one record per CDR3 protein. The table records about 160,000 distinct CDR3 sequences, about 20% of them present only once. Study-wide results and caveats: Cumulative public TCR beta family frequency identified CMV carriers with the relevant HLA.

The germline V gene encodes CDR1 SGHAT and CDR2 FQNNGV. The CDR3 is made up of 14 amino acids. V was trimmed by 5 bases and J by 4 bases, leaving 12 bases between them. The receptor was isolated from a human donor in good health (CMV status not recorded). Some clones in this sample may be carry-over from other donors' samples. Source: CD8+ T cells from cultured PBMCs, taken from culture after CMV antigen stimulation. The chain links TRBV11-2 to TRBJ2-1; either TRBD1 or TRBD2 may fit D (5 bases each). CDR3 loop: CASSPGDGYNEQFF. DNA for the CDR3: TGTGCCAGCAGCCCCGGGGACGGATACAATGAGCAGTTCTTC.